This entry lists 15 T cell receptor beta chains sequenced from one sample in a study of T cells expressing NK-cell markers. TCRdb reprocessed the 5' RACE reads, keeping one entry per CDR3 protein, no DNA. The repertoire table contains hundreds of thousands of distinct CDR3 sequences. Material: blood T cells: a sorted CD56 or NKG2C T cell subset, CD4+ or CD8+ T cells, or bulk PBMC T cells (not recorded which). Receptor source: a man aged 18 to 29 in good health.

The chain employs TRBV9 and TRBJ2-2; TCRdb calls TRBD2, which cannot be checked without DNA. This CDR3 is built from 18 residues. The germline gives CDR1 SGDLS, CDR2 YYNGEE. The CDR3: CASSVGGDGRVYTGELFF.

The chain combines TRBV28 with TRBJ1-5; the D gene TCRdb calls, TRBD1, cannot be checked with no DNA. The CDR3 is 16 residues long. The V gene's germline CDR1 is MDHEN and CDR2 SYDVKM. The CDR3 spells CASSLRRTGQNQPQHF.

This chain joins TRBV29-1 and TRBJ1-3; TCRdb picks TRBD1, but there is no DNA to check that call. CDR3 length equals 13 residues. Germline-derived CDR1 and CDR2 are SQVTM and ANQGSEA. This chain's CDR3 is CSAQTGGGNTIYF. The variable domain in full, completed from reference TRBV29-1 and TRBJ1-3, reads SAVISQKPSRDICQRGTSLTIQCQVDSQVTMMFWYRQQPGQSLTLIATANQGSEATYESGFVIDKFPISRPNLTFSTLTVSNMSPEDSSIYLCSAQTGGGNTIYFGEGSWLTVV.

The rearrangement links TRBV29-1 to TRBJ1-1. The CDR3 is 12 residues long. Germline V gene sequence: CDR1 SQVTM, CDR2 ANQGSEA. The CDR3 spells CSVNGFSTEAFF.

J is TRBJ2-5 and V is TRBV6-5. The CDR3 is 12 residues long. Germline CDR1 and CDR2: MNHEY and SVGAGI. CDR3: CASSINRETQYF.

The V gene is TRBV5-1, the J gene TRBJ2-1. This CDR3 contains 14 residues. The germline gives CDR1 SGHRS, CDR2 YFSETQ. CDR3 protein: CASSIGGIQVEQFF.

The genes are TRBV20-1 and TRBJ2-3; TCRdb returns TRBD2, unconfirmable since there is no DNA. CDR1 and CDR2 from the germline V gene are DFQATT and SNEGSKA (reference sequence). This CDR3 contains 16 residues. The CDR3: CSAAGTSGSDRDTQYF.

V usage is TRBV3-1 and J usage is TRBJ2-7; TCRdb calls TRBD2, which cannot be checked without DNA. Looked up from germline, CDR1 is LGHDT and CDR2 is YNNKEL (reference sequence). The CDR3 runs 16 residues. Here the CDR3 reads CASSPGTSGRYYEQYF.

The rearrangement joins TRBV12-3 or TRBV12-4 to TRBJ2-5. This CDR3 has 14 amino acids. The CDR3 loop reads CASSSVQTQETQYF.

The chain recombines TRBV5-1 with TRBJ2-5; TCRdb's assignment of TRBD2 cannot be checked, as there is no DNA. Germline CDR1 is SGHRS and CDR2 is YFSETQ. The CDR3 has 15 residues. The CDR3 sequence: CASSPGLAGSETQYF.

The chain uses TRBV20-1 and TRBJ2-1; TCRdb names TRBD2, which stays unverified in the absence of DNA. Germline-derived CDR1 and CDR2 are DFQATT and SNEGSKA (reference sequence). The CDR3 spans 15 residues. The CDR3 sequence: CSARVPRERYNEQFF.

CDR3 loop: CATSDTTLPAEETQYF. The V call is TRBV24-1, the J call TRBJ2-5; TCRdb names TRBD2, which stays unverified in the absence of DNA. Germline CDR1 KGHDR, CDR2 SFDVKD. The CDR3 is made up of 16 amino acids.

V usage is TRBV5-4 and J usage is TRBJ2-1; there is no DNA to check the TCRdb D call of TRBD2. This CDR3 contains 16 residues. Germline loops: CDR1 SGHNT, CDR2 YYREEE (reference sequence). CDR3 sequence: CASSYTGLVVGNEQFF.

This chain connects TRBV12-3 or TRBV12-4 to TRBJ1-3. This CDR3 is 14 amino acids long. The CDR3: CASSLTQAGNTIYF.

This chain uses TRBV4-1 with TRBJ2-5; no DNA is available, so the TRBD2 call from TCRdb remains unchecked. The CDR3 totals 18 residues. The germline V gene encodes CDR1 MGHRA and CDR2 YSYEKL. The CDR3 loop is CASSQGLTSGREVETQYF.